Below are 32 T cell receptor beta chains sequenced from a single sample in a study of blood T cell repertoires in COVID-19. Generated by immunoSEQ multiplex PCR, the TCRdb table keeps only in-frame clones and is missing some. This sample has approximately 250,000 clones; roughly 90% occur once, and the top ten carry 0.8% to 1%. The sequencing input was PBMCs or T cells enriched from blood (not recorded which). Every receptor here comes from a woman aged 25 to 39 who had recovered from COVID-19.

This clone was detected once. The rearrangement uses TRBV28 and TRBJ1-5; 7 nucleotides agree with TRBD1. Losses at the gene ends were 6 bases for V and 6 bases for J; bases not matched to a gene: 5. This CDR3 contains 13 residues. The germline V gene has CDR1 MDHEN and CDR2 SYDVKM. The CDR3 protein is CASRHRGGQPQHF. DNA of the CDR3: TGTGCCAGCAGACACAGGGGCGGTCAGCCCCAGCATTTT.

This CDR3 is CASKSTAQVGTQYF. The CDR3 coding sequence is TGCGCCAGCAAATCGACAGCCCAAGTCGGGACCCAGTACTTC. The chain links TRBV5-1 to TRBJ2-5; a possible D gene is TRBD1 (5 bases). The CDR3 has 14 residues. Germline CDR1 and CDR2: SGHRS and YFSETQ. V was clipped by 6 bases and J by 7 bases, with 19 bases between them. The variable domain in full, with the rest retrieved from reference TRBV5-1 and TRBJ2-5, is KAGVTQTPRYLIKTRGQQVTLSCSPISGHRSVSWYQQTPGQGLQFLFEYFSETQRNKGNFPGRFSGRQFSNSRSEMNVSTLELGDSALYLCASKSTAQVGTQYFGPGTRLLVL.

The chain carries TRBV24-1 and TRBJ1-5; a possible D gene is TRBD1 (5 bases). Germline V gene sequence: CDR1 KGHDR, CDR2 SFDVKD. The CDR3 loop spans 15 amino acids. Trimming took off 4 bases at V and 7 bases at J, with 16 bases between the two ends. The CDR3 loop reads CATSDSHPGGQPQHF. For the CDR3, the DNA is TGTGCCACCAGTGACTCCCACCCGGGGGGGCAGCCCCAGCATTTT.

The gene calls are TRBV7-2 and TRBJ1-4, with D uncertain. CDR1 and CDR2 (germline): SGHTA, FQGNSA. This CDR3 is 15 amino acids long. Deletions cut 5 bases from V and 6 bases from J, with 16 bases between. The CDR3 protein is CASSKSFSVDEKLFF. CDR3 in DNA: TGTGCCAGCAGCAAAAGCTTCAGCGTGGATGAAAAACTGTTTTTT.

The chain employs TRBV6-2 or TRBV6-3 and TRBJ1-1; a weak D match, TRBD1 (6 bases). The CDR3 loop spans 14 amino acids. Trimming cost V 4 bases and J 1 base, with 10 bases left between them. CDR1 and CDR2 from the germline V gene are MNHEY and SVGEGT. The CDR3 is CASSFLGANTEAFF. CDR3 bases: TGTGCCAGCAGTTTCTTGGGGGCGAACACTGAAGCTTTCTTT.

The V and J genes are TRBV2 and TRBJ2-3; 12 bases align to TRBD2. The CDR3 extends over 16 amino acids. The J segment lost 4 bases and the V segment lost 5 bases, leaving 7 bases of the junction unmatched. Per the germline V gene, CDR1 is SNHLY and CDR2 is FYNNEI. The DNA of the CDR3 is TGTGCCAGCAGTCAAGGACTAGCGGGAAGGGCAGATACGCAGTATTTT. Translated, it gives CASSQGLAGRADTQYF.

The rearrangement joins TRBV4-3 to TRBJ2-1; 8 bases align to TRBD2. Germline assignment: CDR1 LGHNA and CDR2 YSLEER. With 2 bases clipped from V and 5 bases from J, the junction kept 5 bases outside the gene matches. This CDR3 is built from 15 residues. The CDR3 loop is CASSQPGTSHNEQFF. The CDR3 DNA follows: TGCGCCAGCAGCCAACCCGGGACTAGTCACAATGAGCAGTTCTTC.

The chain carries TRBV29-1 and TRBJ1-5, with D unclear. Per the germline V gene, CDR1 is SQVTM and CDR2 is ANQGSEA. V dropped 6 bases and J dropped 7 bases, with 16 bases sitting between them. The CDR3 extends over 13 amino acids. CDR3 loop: CSVGMAGGQPQHF. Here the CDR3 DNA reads TGCAGCGTGGGGATGGCGGGAGGGCAGCCCCAGCATTTT.

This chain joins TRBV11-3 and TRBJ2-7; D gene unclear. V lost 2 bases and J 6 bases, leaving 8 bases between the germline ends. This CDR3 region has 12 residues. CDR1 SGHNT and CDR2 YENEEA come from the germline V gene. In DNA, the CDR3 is TGTGCCAGCAGCTTAAGAGGCCGCGAGCAGTACTTC. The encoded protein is CASSLRGREQYF.

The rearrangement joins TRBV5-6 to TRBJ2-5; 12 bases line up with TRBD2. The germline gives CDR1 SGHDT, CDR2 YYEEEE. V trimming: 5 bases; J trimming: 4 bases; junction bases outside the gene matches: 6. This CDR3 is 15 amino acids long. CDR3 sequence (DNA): TGTGCCAGCAGGCCGACTAGCGGGGGAGCAGAGACCCAGTACTTC. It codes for CASRPTSGGAETQYF.

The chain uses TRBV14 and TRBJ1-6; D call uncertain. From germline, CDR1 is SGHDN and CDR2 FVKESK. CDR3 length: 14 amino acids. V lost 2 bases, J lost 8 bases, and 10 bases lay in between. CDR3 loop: CASSQMTPYSPLHF. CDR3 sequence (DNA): TGTGCCAGCAGCCAAATGACTCCCTATTCACCCCTCCACTTT.

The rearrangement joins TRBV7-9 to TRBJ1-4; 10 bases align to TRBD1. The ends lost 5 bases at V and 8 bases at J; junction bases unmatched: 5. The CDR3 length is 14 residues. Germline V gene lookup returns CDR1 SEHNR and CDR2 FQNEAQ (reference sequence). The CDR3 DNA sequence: TGTGCCAGCAGCGCAGGGACAGGGGTCGAAAAACTGTTTTTT. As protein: CASSAGTGVEKLFF.

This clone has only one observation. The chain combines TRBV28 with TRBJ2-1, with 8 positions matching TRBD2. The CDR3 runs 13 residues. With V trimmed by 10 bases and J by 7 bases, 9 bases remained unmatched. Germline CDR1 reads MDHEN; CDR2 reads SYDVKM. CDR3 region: CATEPIAGNEQFF. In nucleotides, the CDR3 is TGTGCCACCGAGCCGATAGCGGGGAATGAGCAGTTCTTC.

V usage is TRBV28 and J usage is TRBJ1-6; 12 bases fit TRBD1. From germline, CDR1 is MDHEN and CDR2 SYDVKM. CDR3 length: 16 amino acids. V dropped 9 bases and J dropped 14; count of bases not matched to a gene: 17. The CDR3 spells CASQDPGTGGATSLHF. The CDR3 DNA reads TGTGCCAGTCAGGATCCCGGGACAGGGGGCGCGACCTCCCTCCACTTT.

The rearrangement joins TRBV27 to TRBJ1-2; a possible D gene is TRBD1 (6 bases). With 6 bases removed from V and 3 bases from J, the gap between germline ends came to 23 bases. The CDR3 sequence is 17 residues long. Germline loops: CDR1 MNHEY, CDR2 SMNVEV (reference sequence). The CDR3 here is CASRLPDSIFTDYGYTF. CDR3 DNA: TGTGCCAGCAGGCTACCGGACAGCATCTTTACGGACTATGGCTACACCTTC.

CDR3 in amino acids: CASRTPGRGTTDTQYF. The CDR3 bases are TGTGCCAGCAGGACTCCCGGGCGGGGGACCACGGATACGCAGTATTTT. The chain has TRBV2 and TRBJ2-3, with TRBD2 identical over 7 bases. Germline CDR1 reads SNHLY; CDR2 reads FYNNEI. V lost 6 bases and J lost 6; bases outside the gene matches: 15. The CDR3 contains 16 residues.

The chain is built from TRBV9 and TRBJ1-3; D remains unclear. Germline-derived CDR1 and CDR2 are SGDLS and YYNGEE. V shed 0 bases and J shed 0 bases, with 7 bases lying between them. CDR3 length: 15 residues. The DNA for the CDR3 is TGTGCCAGCAGCGTAGCGCGGGGCTCTGGAAACACCATATATTTT. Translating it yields CASSVARGSGNTIYF. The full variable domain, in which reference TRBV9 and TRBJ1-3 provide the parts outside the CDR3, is DSGVTQTPKHLITATGQRVTLRCSPRSGDLSVYWYQQSLDQGLQFLIQYYNGEERAKGNILERFSAQQFPDLHSELNLSSLELGDSALYFCASSVARGSGNTIYFGEGSWLTVV.

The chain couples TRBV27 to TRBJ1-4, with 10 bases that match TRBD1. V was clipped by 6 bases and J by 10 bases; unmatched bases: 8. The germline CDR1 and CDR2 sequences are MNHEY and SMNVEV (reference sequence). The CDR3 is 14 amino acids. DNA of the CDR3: TGTGCCAGCAGGACGGACAGGGGGGGCGGAAAACTGTTTTTT. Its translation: CASRTDRGGGKLFF. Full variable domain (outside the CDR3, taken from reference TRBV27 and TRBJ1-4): EAQVTQNPRYLITVTGKKLTVTCSQNMNHEYMSWYRQDPGLGLRQIYYSMNVEVTDKGDVPEGYKVSRKEKRNFPLILESPSPNQTSLYFCASRTDRGGGKLFFGSGTQLSVL.

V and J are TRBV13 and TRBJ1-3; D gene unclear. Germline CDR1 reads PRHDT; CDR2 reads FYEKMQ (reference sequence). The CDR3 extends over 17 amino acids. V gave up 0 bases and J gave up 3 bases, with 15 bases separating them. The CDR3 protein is CASSLGGRQEGGNTIYF. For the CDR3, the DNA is TGTGCCAGCAGCTTAGGAGGTCGGCAGGAGGGTGGAAACACCATATATTTT.

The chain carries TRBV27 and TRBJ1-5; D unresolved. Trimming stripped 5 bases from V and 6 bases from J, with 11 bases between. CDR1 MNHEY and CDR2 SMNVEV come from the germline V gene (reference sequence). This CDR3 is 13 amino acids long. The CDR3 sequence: CASSLARGQPQHF. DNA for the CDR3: TGTGCCAGCAGTCTAGCGCGTGGTCAGCCCCAGCATTTT.

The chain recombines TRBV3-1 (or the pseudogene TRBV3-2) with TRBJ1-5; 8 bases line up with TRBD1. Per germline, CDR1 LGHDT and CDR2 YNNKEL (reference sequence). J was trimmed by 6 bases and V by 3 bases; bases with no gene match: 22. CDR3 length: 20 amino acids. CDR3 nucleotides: TGTGCCAGCAGCCAGGTTTCAGCAGGACAGGGTGGGGGTCTTGGTCAGCCCCAGCATTTT. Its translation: CASSQVSAGQGGGLGQPQHF.

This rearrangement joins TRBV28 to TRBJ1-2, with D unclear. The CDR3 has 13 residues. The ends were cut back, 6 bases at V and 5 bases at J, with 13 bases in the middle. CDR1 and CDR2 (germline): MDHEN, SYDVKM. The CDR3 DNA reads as TGTGCCAGCAGCCGGGGTGGGCCTTATGGCTACACCTTC. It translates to CASSRGGPYGYTF.

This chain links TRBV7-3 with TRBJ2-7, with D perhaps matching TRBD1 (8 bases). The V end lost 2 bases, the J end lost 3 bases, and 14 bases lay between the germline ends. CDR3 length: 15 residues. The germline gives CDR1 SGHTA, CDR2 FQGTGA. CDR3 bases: TGTGCCAGCAGCTTAGAGGGGGGGACAGGCTACGAGCAGTACTTC. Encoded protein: CASSLEGGTGYEQYF.

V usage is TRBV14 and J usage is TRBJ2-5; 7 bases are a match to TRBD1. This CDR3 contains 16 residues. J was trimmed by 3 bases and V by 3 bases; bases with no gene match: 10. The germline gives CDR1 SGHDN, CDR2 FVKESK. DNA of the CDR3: TGTGCCAGCAGCCACCTCGACAGGGTTTTTAAAGAGACCCAGTACTTC. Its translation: CASSHLDRVFKETQYF. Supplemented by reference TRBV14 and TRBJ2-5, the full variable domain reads EAGVTQFPSHSVIEKGQTVTLRCDPISGHDNLYWYRRVMGKEIKFLLHFVKESKQDESGMPNNRFLAERTGGTYSTLKVQPAELEDSGVYFCASSHLDRVFKETQYFGPGTRLLVL.

The CDR3 DNA reads as TGTGCCAGCAGCGTAGGCCAGGGGGAGCTGTTTTTT. This gives the protein CASSVGQGELFF. The rearrangement uses TRBV9 and TRBJ2-2, with D hard to call. Trimming left V 0 bases short and J 8 bases short, with 5 bases between. This CDR3 has 12 amino acids. CDR1 is SGDLS and CDR2 is YYNGEE in the germline V gene.

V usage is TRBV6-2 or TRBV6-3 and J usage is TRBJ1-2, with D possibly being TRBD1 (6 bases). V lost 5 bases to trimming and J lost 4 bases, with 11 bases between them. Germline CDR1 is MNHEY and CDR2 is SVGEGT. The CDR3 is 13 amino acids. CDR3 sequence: CASSDRLSYGYTF. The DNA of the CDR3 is TGTGCCAGCAGTGACAGGCTGTCCTATGGCTACACCTTC.

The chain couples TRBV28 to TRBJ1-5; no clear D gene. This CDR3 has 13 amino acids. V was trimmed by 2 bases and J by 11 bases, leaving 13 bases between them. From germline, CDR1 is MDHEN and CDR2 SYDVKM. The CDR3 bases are TGTGCCAGCAGTTTAAGTTTGCGAAGCACCCAGCATTTT. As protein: CASSLSLRSTQHF.

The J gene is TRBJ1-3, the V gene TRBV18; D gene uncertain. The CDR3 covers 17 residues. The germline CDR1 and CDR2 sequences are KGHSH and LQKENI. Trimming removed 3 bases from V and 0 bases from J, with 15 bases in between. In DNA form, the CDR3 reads TGTGCCAGCTCACCTTTATCCTTGAGGATCTCTGGAAACACCATATATTTT. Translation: CASSPLSLRISGNTIYF.

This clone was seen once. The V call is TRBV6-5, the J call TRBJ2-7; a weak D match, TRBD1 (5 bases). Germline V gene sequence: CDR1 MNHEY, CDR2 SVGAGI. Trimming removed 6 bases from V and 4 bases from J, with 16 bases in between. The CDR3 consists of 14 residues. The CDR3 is CASSATWGGYEQYF. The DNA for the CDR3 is TGTGCCAGCAGCGCCACCTGGGGCGGTTACGAGCAGTACTTC.

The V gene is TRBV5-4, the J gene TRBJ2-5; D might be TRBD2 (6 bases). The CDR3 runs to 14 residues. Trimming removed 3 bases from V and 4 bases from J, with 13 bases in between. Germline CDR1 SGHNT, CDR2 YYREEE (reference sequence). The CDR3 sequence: CASSSIQEGETQYF. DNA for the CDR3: TGTGCCAGCAGCTCGATCCAGGAGGGAGAGACCCAGTACTTC.

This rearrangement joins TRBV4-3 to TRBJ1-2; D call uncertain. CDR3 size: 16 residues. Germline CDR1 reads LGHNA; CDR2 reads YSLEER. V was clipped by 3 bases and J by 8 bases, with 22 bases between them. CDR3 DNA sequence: TGCGCCAGCAGCCAGGGGTCACGGGTAACTGGGGAGGGCTACACCTTC. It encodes CASSQGSRVTGEGYTF.

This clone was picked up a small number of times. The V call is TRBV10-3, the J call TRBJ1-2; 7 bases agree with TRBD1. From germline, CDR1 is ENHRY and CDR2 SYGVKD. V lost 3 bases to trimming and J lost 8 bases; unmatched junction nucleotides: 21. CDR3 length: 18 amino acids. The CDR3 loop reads CAISERTSGQPVERGYTF. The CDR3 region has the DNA TGTGCCATCAGTGAAAGAACCTCGGGACAGCCCGTCGAAAGAGGCTACACCTTC.